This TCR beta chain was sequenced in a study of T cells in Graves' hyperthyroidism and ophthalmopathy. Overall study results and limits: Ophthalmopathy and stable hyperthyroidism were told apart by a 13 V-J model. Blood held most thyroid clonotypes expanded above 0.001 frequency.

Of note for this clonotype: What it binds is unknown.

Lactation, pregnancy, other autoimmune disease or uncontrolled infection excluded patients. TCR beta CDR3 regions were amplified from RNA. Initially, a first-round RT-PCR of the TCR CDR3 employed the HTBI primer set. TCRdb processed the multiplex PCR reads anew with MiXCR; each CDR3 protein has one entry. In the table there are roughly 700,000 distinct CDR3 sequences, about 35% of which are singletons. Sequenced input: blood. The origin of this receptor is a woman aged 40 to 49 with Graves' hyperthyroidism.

The DNA of the CDR3 is TGCAGTGTCCCGGGGACGTTCACCGGGGAGCTGTTTTTT. Its translation is CSVPGTFTGELFF. V usage is TRBV20-1 and J usage is TRBJ2-2, with D perhaps TRBD1 or TRBD2 (5 bases each). The germline gives CDR1 DFQATT, CDR2 SNEGSKA (reference sequence). V was shortened by 7 bases and J by 4 bases, with 13 bases between the two germline ends. CDR3 length equals 13 residues.